This TCR beta chain was sequenced in a study of OX40 agonist ivuxolimab in advanced cancers. In the study overall: Dose-escalation patients were diagnosed with hepatocellular carcinoma, melanoma, renal cell cancer or head and neck cancer. Overall study results and limits: The study observed clonal expansion of CD4+ and CD8+ blood T cells by week 6 at 0.1 to 3.0 mg/kg. Nonresponders included some who also had low normalized T-cell clonal expansion.

Sampling times: baseline, cycle 4 day 1, cycle 7 day 1. Sequencing was performed with immunoSEQ multiplex PCR; in TCRdb, only in-frame clones are kept and a portion is missing. The data show 100,000 or so clones, roughly 84% seen once. With respect to this clone: Its antigen is as yet unknown.

CDR1 and CDR2 from the germline V gene are LNHDA and SQIVND (reference sequence). This CDR3 has 13 amino acids. The ends were cut back, 4 bases at V and 5 bases at J, with 12 bases in the middle. The specimen was CD4+ or CD8+ T cells sorted from blood, collected in a trial of the OX40 agonist ivuxolimab. The chain joins TRBV19 to TRBJ2-7, with D maybe TRBD2 (6 bases). This TCR was recovered from an adult with an advanced solid tumor such as melanoma, head and neck, liver or kidney cancer. This CDR3 reads CASSRGLIDEQYF. In nucleotides, the CDR3 is TGTGCCAGTAGTAGGGGACTGATCGACGAGCAGTACTTC.